These 16 T cell receptor beta chains share one sample of origin, sequenced in a study of blood T cell repertoires in COVID-19. Repertoires were generated with immunoSEQ multiplex PCR, while TCRdb's copy carries only in-frame clones and drops some. The data show more than 90,000 clones, around 85% seen once. Input material: peripheral blood. The receptors stem from a human donor in a cohort sampled during active COVID-19.

This sequence joins TRBV6-5 and TRBJ2-7; TRBD2 matches 13 bases. CDR3 length: 15 amino acids. The ends lost 6 bases at V and 4 bases at J; junction bases unmatched: 6. Germline V gene data show CDR1 as MNHEY and CDR2 as SVGAGI. The chain's CDR3 is CASRSTSGGVYEQYF. In nucleotides, the CDR3 is TGTGCCAGCAGATCAACTAGCGGGGGGGTTTACGAGCAGTACTTC.

This chain links TRBV4-2 with TRBJ1-3; D is unresolved. The CDR3 totals 16 residues. The germline V and J ends were trimmed by 0 bases and 4 bases, with 13 bases remaining between them. Looked up from germline, CDR1 is LGHNA and CDR2 is YNFKEQ. This CDR3 reads CASSQDLRSSGNTIYF. CDR3 DNA sequence: TGTGCCAGCAGCCAAGATTTGAGATCCTCAGGAAACACCATATATTTT.

J is TRBJ2-7 and V is TRBV21-1; the table's D call, TRBD2, has no DNA check behind it. TRBV21-1 is a pseudogene. There are 19 residues in the CDR3. CDR3 in amino acids: CASSTPLAPDGHDYYEQYF. The CDR3 DNA is TGTGCCAGCAGTACCCCTCTGGCCCCTGACGGTCACGACTACTACGAGCAGTACTTC.

The rearrangement joins TRBV19 to TRBJ1-5; no clear D gene. Trimming cost V 6 bases and J 1 base, with 22 bases left between them. The CDR3 is made up of 18 amino acids. The V gene's germline CDR1 is LNHDA and CDR2 SQIVND (reference sequence). In nucleotides, the CDR3 is TGTGCCAGTAGCCCGCGAGGATACTTCGGAGGGAGCAATCAGCCCCAGCATTTT. Its translation is CASSPRGYFGGSNQPQHF. The variable domain in full, with the rest retrieved from reference TRBV19 and TRBJ1-5, is DGGITQSPKYLFRKEGQNVTLSCEQNLNHDAMYWYRQDPGQGLRLIYYSQIVNDFQKGDIAEGYSVSREKKESFPLTVTSAQKNPTAFYLCASSPRGYFGGSNQPQHFGDGTRLSIL.

The J gene is TRBJ2-7, the V gene TRBV5-4, with 11 bases that match TRBD2. Trimming took 4 bases from V and 4 from J; bases not matched to a gene: 10. The CDR3 length is 16 residues. Germline V gene sequence: CDR1 SGHNT, CDR2 YYREEE (reference sequence). The CDR3 region has the DNA TGTGCCAGCAGCCGAGTTACTAGCGGGAGTCTGTACGAGCAGTACTTC. This gives the protein CASSRVTSGSLYEQYF. Combining the CDR3 with reference TRBV5-4 and TRBJ2-7 gives the whole variable domain ETGVTQSPTHLIKTRGQQVTLRCSSQSGHNTVSWYQQALGQGPQFIFQYYREEENGRGNFPPRFSGLQFPNYSSELNVNALELDDSALYLCASSRVTSGSLYEQYFGPGTRLTVT.

V usage is TRBV4-3 and J usage is TRBJ1-6, with no clear D. Germline values: CDR1 LGHNA, CDR2 YSLEER. This CDR3 is 16 amino acids long. Trimming took off 0 bases at V and 14 bases at J, with 20 bases between the two ends. CDR3 in amino acids: CASSQDYVGAGWALHF. The CDR3 DNA follows: TGCGCCAGCAGCCAAGATTATGTGGGAGCCGGCTGGGCCCTCCACTTT.

The DNA for the CDR3 is TGCGCCAGCAGCCAAGGCGGGGGGGCTCCCTACAATGAGCAGTTCTTC. It encodes CASSQGGGAPYNEQFF. J is TRBJ2-1 and V is TRBV4-1, with TRBD2 matching over 9 bases. The V gene end was trimmed by 1 base and the J gene end by 2 bases; junction bases not matched to a gene: 3. Looked up from germline, CDR1 is MGHRA and CDR2 is YSYEKL. The CDR3 runs 16 residues.

This clone was detected only a few times. The rearrangement joins TRBV10-3 to TRBJ1-6, with D unclear. Between the trimmed V and J ends, which lost 7 bases and 10 bases, there was a span of 17 bases. There are 14 residues in the CDR3. CDR1 is ENHRY and CDR2 is SYGVKD in the germline V gene. CDR3 residues: CAITNDFGSSPLHF. CDR3 DNA: TGTGCCATCACCAACGACTTTGGTAGCTCACCCCTCCACTTT.

This chain uses TRBV6-1 with TRBJ1-2; D is undetermined. V gave up 5 bases and J gave up 4 bases, with 14 bases separating them. This CDR3 has 14 residues. CDR1 MNHNS and CDR2 SASEGT come from the germline V gene. For the CDR3, the DNA is TGTGCCAGCAGTCCCCGCGTGGAGTCCTATGGCTACACCTTC. As protein: CASSPRVESYGYTF.

J is TRBJ2-5 and V is TRBV9; 9 nucleotides line up with TRBD1. The trim removed 3 bases at V and 3 bases at J, leaving 9 bases unmatched. This CDR3 region has 16 residues. Germline loops: CDR1 SGDLS, CDR2 YYNGEE. The CDR3 region is CASSERPGQGEETQYF. CDR3 DNA: TGTGCCAGCAGCGAGAGACCGGGACAGGGTGAAGAGACCCAGTACTTC.

The chain combines TRBV4-1 with TRBJ2-1, with D unclear. Trimming removed 2 bases from V and 0 bases from J, with 8 bases in between. The CDR3 length is 15 residues. Per the germline V gene, CDR1 is MGHRA and CDR2 is YSYEKL. The CDR3 nucleotides are TGCGCCAGCAGCCAAAGCGAGAGCTCCTACAATGAGCAGTTCTTC. As protein: CASSQSESSYNEQFF.

The rearrangement joins TRBV6-2 or TRBV6-3 to TRBJ1-2; D gene uncertain. In germline, CDR1 is MNHEY, CDR2 SVGEGT. The V end lost 2 bases, the J end lost 4 bases, and 11 bases lay between the germline ends. CDR3 length: 14 residues. The CDR3 region has the DNA TGTGCCAGCAGTTACGCCGCAGAGGTCTATGGCTACACCTTC. Amino acids: CASSYAAEVYGYTF.

V is TRBV27 and J is TRBJ2-7, with 8 bases fitting TRBD1. Trimming at V came to 3 bases and at J to 6 bases, leaving 7 bases not matched to a gene. CDR1 MNHEY and CDR2 SMNVEV come from the germline V gene (reference sequence). The CDR3 runs 14 residues. The CDR3, as DNA: TGTGCCAGCAGTTTCAGTCTCACAGGGGGCGAGCAGTACTTC. This encodes CASSFSLTGGEQYF.

The J gene is TRBJ2-7, the V gene TRBV11-1; D gene unclear. Deletions cut 2 bases from V and 0 bases from J, with 8 bases between. The germline gives CDR1 SGHAT, CDR2 FQDESV (reference sequence). This CDR3 has 14 residues. In DNA form, the CDR3 reads TGTGCCAGCAGCTTAAGGAACAGCTCCTACGAGCAGTACTTC. It encodes CASSLRNSSYEQYF.

The rearrangement uses TRBV7-2 and TRBJ1-3; D perhaps matches TRBD1 (6 bases). The CDR3 has 15 residues. V lost 5 bases and J 6 bases, leaving 17 bases between the germline ends. Looked up from germline, CDR1 is SGHTA and CDR2 is FQGNSA. The DNA of the CDR3 is TGTGCCAGCAGCCAGCTGGACAGCTCAGTAAACACCATATATTTT. Translation: CASSQLDSSVNTIYF.

The gene calls are TRBV10-3 and TRBJ1-2; 8 nucleotides match TRBD1. This CDR3 is 14 amino acids long. CDR1 is ENHRY and CDR2 is SYGVKD in the germline V gene. J was trimmed by 0 bases and V by 6 bases; bases with no gene match: 3. Here the CDR3 DNA reads TGTGCCATCAGGGCAGGGGGCCCTAACTATGGCTACACCTTC. It yields the protein CAIRAGGPNYGYTF.